The subject of this entry is one T cell receptor (beta chain). The data were taken from a study of blood T cell repertoires in COVID-19. Whole-study context: T cells, B-cell-depleted T cells, or PBMCs provided the cDNA or gDNA that served as material.

TCRdb keeps only in-frame clones here, not all; method: immunoSEQ multiplex PCR. There are 110,000 to 150,000 clones in the sample; about 90% occur only once, and 1.5% lies in the top ten. The sequence came from a woman aged 55-75 years with acute or convalescent COVID-19. The material sequenced was peripheral blood.

The CDR3 nucleotides are TGTGCCAGCAGTTCCGAGCTAGCGGGAAGCAATGAGCAGTTCTTC. Protein product: CASSSELAGSNEQFF. The chain couples TRBV27 to TRBJ2-1; TRBD2 agrees at 9 bases. This CDR3 contains 15 residues. Unmatched junction bases numbered 7, after V lost 4 bases and J lost 6 bases. Germline CDR1 MNHEY, CDR2 SMNVEV (reference sequence).